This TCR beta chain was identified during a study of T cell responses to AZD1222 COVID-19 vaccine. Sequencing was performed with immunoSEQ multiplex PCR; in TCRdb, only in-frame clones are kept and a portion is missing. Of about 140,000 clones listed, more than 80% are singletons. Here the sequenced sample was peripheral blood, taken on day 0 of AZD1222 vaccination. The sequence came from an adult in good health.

The CDR3 DNA reads TGTGCCAGCAGCCCTATGAATCGCGGGGTCTATGGCTACACCTTC. It yields the protein CASSPMNRGVYGYTF. V usage is TRBV7-9 and J usage is TRBJ1-2, with unresolved D. Germline V CDR1 and CDR2: SEHNR, FQNEAQ (reference sequence). The CDR3 spans 15 residues. Trimming took 5 bases from V and 4 from J, leaving 17 bases between them.